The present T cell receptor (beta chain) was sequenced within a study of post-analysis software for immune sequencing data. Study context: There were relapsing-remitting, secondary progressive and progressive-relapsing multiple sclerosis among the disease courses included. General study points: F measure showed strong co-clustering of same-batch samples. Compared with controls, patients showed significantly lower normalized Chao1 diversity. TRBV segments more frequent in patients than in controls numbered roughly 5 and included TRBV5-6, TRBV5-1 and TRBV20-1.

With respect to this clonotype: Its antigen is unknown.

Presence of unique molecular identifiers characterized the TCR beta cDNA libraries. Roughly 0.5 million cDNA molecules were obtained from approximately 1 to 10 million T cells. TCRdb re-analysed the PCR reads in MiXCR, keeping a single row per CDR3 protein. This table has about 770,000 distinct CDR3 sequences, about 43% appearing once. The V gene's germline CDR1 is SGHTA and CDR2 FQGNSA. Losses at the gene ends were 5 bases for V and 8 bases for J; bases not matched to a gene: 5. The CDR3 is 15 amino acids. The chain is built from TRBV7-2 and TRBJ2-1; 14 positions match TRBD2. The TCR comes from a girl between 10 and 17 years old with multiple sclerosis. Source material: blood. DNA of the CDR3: TGTGCCAGCAGCAGCGGACTAGCGGGAGGATATGAGCAGTTCTTC. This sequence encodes CASSSGLAGGYEQFF.